These 20 T cell receptor beta chains were sequenced from one sample in a study of cytomegalovirus exposure and HLA in healthy donors. Sequencing was performed with immunoSEQ multiplex PCR; in TCRdb, only in-frame clones are kept and a portion is missing. The table has around 61,000 clones, roughly 92% seen once. The sequencing sample was made of PBMCs. These TCRs come from a man aged 18 to 30 in good health and CMV-seronegative.

The chain combines TRBV28 with TRBJ2-7, with D unclear. V was cut by 5 bases and J by 0 bases, with 14 bases left in between. Germline loops: CDR1 MDHEN, CDR2 SYDVKM. The CDR3 length is 15 residues. This chain's CDR3 is CASSPLHRSSYEQYF. DNA of the CDR3: TGTGCCAGCAGTCCACTACACCGAAGCTCCTACGAGCAGTACTTC.

Comments on this clone: This specimen includes other DNA sequences encoding the same CDR3. The chain couples TRBV5-4 to TRBJ2-3, with D possibly being TRBD2 (7 bases). CDR3 length: 16 residues. V lost 5 bases and J 4 bases, leaving 20 bases between the germline ends. Germline V lookup: CDR1 SGHNT, CDR2 YYREEE (reference sequence). CDR3 sequence: CASSPPFGGRSDTQYF. In DNA form, the CDR3 reads TGTGCCAGCAGTCCCCCTTTCGGGGGGCGCTCAGATACGCAGTATTTT. The full variable domain, completed using reference TRBV5-4 and TRBJ2-3, is ETGVTQSPTHLIKTRGQQVTLRCSSQSGHNTVSWYQQALGQGPQFIFQYYREEENGRGNFPPRFSGLQFPNYSSELNVNALELDDSALYLCASSPPFGGRSDTQYFGPGTRLTVL.

The chain couples TRBV14 to TRBJ1-1; possible D gene TRBD1, 6 bases. The CDR3 is 13 residues long. Trimming took off 4 bases at V and 1 base at J, with 7 bases between the two ends. The germline gives CDR1 SGHDN, CDR2 FVKESK. This chain's CDR3 is CASSRGGNTEAFF. CDR3 coding DNA: TGTGCCAGCAGCCGAGGGGGGAACACTGAAGCTTTCTTT.

This chain connects TRBV7-3 to TRBJ2-3; no clear D gene. This CDR3 spans 15 amino acids. Trimming removed 3 bases at V and 2 bases at J, with 12 bases between. CDR1 and CDR2 (germline): SGHTA, FQGTGA. The CDR3 bases are TGTGCCAGCAGCTTTAAAGGCGGAGACACAGATACGCAGTATTTT. This codes for CASSFKGGDTDTQYF.

The chain is built from TRBV15 and TRBJ1-2, with D perhaps TRBD1 (5 bases). In germline, CDR1 is LNHNV, CDR2 YYDKDF (reference sequence). Trimming cost V 0 bases and J 2 bases, with 16 bases left between them. The CDR3 loop spans 17 amino acids. CDR3: CATSRDYLDTSNYGYTF. In DNA form, the CDR3 reads TGTGCCACCAGCAGAGATTACTTGGACACGTCGAACTATGGCTACACCTTC.

The chain is built from TRBV27 and TRBJ2-5, with TRBD2 as a possible D gene (7 bases). CDR1 is MNHEY, CDR2 SMNVEV, per germline (reference sequence). CDR3 length: 16 amino acids. Deletions cut 1 base from V and 2 bases from J, with 14 bases between. The CDR3 loop reads CASSLFLGGGQETQYF. CDR3 in DNA: TGTGCCAGCAGTTTATTTCTGGGAGGGGGGCAAGAGACCCAGTACTTC.

The chain uses TRBV27 and TRBJ2-1, with TRBD1 matching 8 bases. The trim removed 5 bases at V and 8 bases at J, leaving 8 bases unmatched. The CDR3 has 14 residues. Germline-derived CDR1 and CDR2 are MNHEY and SMNVEV (reference sequence). CDR3 DNA sequence: TGTGCCAGCAGTCCTCATGACAGGGGCTATGAGCAGTTCTTC. It codes for CASSPHDRGYEQFF.

In its sample, this clone was seen once. V is TRBV7-9 and J is TRBJ2-2, with D perhaps TRBD1 (5 bases). The V end was cut by 5 bases, the J end by 1 base, with 20 bases between. CDR1 and CDR2 from the germline V gene are SEHNR and FQNEAQ (reference sequence). The CDR3 covers 18 residues. Here the CDR3 DNA reads TGTGCCAGCAGCGCCCAAGCAGGGTGGGAAAAGAACACCGGGGAGCTGTTTTTT. Its translation: CASSAQAGWEKNTGELFF.

V gene TRBV28 combines with J gene TRBJ2-7, with 8 bases that match TRBD2. Germline CDR1 MDHEN, CDR2 SYDVKM. This CDR3 contains 12 residues. Trimming at V came to 8 bases and at J to 2 bases, leaving 2 bases not matched to a gene. The CDR3 sequence is CASQGLAYEQYF. The CDR3 DNA reads TGTGCCAGCCAGGGACTAGCCTACGAGCAGTACTTC.

The CDR3 DNA is TGCGCCAGCAGCTTCGACAGTCACAATGAGCAGTTCTTC. Protein: CASSFDSHNEQFF. The J gene is TRBJ2-1, the V gene TRBV5-1; the D gene is possibly TRBD1 (5 bases). The germline gives CDR1 SGHRS, CDR2 YFSETQ. The CDR3 sequence is 13 residues long. V was cut by 2 bases and J by 5 bases, with 8 bases left in between.

V is TRBV28 and J is TRBJ2-5, with TRBD1 matching 10 bases. The trim removed 6 bases at V and 4 bases at J, leaving 20 bases unmatched. CDR1 and CDR2 from the germline V gene are MDHEN and SYDVKM. The CDR3 contains 19 residues. CDR3 sequence: CASSLFLHPTGGELETQYF. The CDR3 DNA reads as TGTGCCAGCAGCCTATTCCTACACCCGACAGGGGGCGAGCTAGAGACCCAGTACTTC.

The chain combines TRBV6-4 with TRBJ2-6, with D unclear. The CDR3 is made up of 16 amino acids. Germline lookup yields CDR1 MRHNA and CDR2 SNTAGT. The ends were cut back, 3 bases at V and 0 bases at J, with 9 bases in the middle. CDR3 protein: CASSEGLSSGANVLTF. Here the CDR3 DNA reads TGTGCCAGCAGTGAGGGCCTCAGCTCTGGGGCCAACGTCCTGACTTTC.

This rearrangement joins TRBV9 to TRBJ2-1; no definite D call. The CDR3 is 13 amino acids. Germline V gives CDR1 SGDLS, CDR2 YYNGEE. Trimming pared 3 bases from V and 9 bases from J, leaving 13 bases between. The CDR3 here is CASSALTSAEQFF. Written as DNA, the CDR3 is TGTGCCAGCAGCGCCCTCACATCTGCTGAGCAGTTCTTC.

The rearrangement joins TRBV28 to TRBJ2-5; TRBD2 might be the D (6 bases). CDR1 is MDHEN, CDR2 SYDVKM, per germline. Trimming cost V 5 bases and J 2 bases, with 18 bases left between them. This CDR3 comprises 16 residues. The CDR3 loop is CASSPGGIGTQETQYF. CDR3 coding DNA: TGTGCCAGCAGTCCCGGGGGAATAGGCACTCAAGAGACCCAGTACTTC.

The V gene is TRBV28, the J gene TRBJ2-3, with 11 bases identical to TRBD2. Germline values: CDR1 MDHEN, CDR2 SYDVKM. This CDR3 comprises 16 residues. The ends lost 4 bases at V and 6 bases at J; junction bases unmatched: 9. The CDR3 DNA sequence: TGTGCCAGCAGTTCGGGACTAGCGGAGGCCCCGGATACGCAGTATTTT. It codes for CASSSGLAEAPDTQYF.

Concerning this clone itself: Additional DNA sequences in this sample encode the identical CDR3. The genes are TRBV6-5 and TRBJ2-7; 13 bases agree with TRBD2. The CDR3 sequence is 15 residues long. Germline CDR1 reads MNHEY; CDR2 reads SVGAGI. Trimming at V came to 5 bases and at J to 3 bases, leaving 4 bases not matched to a gene. The CDR3 here is CASSPGLAGVYEQYF. For the CDR3, the DNA is TGTGCCAGCAGTCCAGGACTAGCGGGAGTCTACGAGCAGTACTTC.

This chain uses TRBV7-2 with TRBJ2-7, with TRBD1 matching over 9 bases. V trimming: 5 bases; J trimming: 6 bases; junction bases outside the gene matches: 8. Germline CDR1 SGHTA, CDR2 FQGNSA. This CDR3 has 14 residues. The CDR3, as DNA: TGTGCCAGCAGCCACCGGACAGGGGCGGGCGAGCAGTACTTC. Protein: CASSHRTGAGEQYF.

The V and J genes are TRBV5-1 and TRBJ2-7; 7 nucleotides agree with TRBD1. V lost 4 bases to trimming and J lost 1 base; unmatched junction nucleotides: 5. The CDR3 consists of 14 residues. The germline V gene has CDR1 SGHRS and CDR2 YFSETQ. The CDR3 loop is CASSHIQGSYEQYF. The CDR3 nucleotides read TGCGCCAGCAGCCATATACAGGGGTCCTACGAGCAGTACTTC.

V usage is TRBV4-1 and J usage is TRBJ2-1, with 8 bases fitting TRBD2. The germline V gene has CDR1 MGHRA and CDR2 YSYEKL. The V gene end was trimmed by 0 bases and the J gene end by 8 bases; junction bases not matched to a gene: 12. CDR3 length: 17 residues. CDR3 amino acids: CASSQDKLSSGLHEQFF. In DNA form, the CDR3 reads TGCGCCAGCAGCCAAGACAAGTTGTCTAGCGGGCTCCATGAGCAGTTCTTC.

This sequence joins TRBV19 and TRBJ1-1; D possibly corresponds to TRBD1 (5 bases). Germline V gives CDR1 LNHDA, CDR2 SQIVND (reference sequence). The V gene lost 7 bases and the J gene lost 4 bases, with 16 bases spanning the gap. CDR3 size: 14 residues. This CDR3 is CASIKWGGATEAFF. The CDR3 coding sequence is TGTGCCAGTATTAAATGGGGGGGTGCCACTGAAGCTTTCTTT.